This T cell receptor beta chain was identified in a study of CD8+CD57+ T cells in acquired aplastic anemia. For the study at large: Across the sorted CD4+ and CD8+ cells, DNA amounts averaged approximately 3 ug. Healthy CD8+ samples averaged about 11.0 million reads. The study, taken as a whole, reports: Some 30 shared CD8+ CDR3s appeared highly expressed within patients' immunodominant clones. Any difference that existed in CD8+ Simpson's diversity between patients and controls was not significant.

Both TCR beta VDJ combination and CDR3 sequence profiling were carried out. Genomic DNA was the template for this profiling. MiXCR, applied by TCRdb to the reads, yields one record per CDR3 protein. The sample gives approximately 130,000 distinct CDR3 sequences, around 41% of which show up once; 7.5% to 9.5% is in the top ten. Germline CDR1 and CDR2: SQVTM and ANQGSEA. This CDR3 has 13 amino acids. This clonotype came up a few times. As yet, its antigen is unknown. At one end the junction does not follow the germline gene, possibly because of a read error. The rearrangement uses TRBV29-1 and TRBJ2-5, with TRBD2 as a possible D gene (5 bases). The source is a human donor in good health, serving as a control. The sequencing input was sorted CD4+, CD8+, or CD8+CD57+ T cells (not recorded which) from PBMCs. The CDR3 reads CSAHQLLGETRYF. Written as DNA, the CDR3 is TGCAGCGCCCACCAGCTATTGGGAGAGACCCGGTACTTC. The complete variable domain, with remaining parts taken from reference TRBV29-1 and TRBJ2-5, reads SAVISQKPSRDICQRGTSLTIQCQVDSQVTMMFWYRQQPGQSLTLIATANQGSEATYESGFVIDKFPISRPNLTFSTLTVSNMSPEDSSIYLCSAHQLLGETRYFGPGTRLLVL.